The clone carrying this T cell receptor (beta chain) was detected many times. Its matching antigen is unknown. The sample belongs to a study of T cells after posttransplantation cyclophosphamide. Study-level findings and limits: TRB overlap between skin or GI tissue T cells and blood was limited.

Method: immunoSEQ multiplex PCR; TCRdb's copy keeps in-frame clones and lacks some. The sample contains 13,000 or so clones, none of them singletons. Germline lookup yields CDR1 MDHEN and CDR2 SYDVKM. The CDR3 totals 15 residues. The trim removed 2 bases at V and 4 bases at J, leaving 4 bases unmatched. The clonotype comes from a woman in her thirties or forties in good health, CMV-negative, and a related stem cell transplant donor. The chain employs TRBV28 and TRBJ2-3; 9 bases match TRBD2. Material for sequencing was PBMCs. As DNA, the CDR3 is TGTGCCAGCAGTTTAAGCGGGAGGATGGCAGATACGCAGTATTTT. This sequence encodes CASSLSGRMADTQYF. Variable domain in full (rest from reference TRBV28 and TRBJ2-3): DVKVTQSSRYLVKRTGEKVFLECVQDMDHENMFWYRQDPGLGLRLIYFSYDVKMKEKGDIPEGYSVSREKKERFSLILESASTNQTSMYLCASSLSGRMADTQYFGPGTRLTVL.